The clone carrying this T cell receptor beta chain was detected a few times. What it binds is unknown. The sample belongs to a study of metastatic and nonmetastatic thyroid tumors. Looking at the study overall: The study looked at repertoires side by side in blood and in tumor or nodule tissue from malignant and benign thyroid patients. Points from the study as a whole: Significantly higher TCR beta diversity was reportedly seen in malignant thyroid tumors than benign nodules, in blood and tumor.

The CDR3 sequence is 14 residues long. Germline CDR1 MNHEY, CDR2 SMNVEV (reference sequence). Deletions cut 5 bases from V and 7 bases from J, with 18 bases between. TCRdb ran MiXCR on the PCR reads. The repertoire holds about 31,000 clones, with under 25% as singletons. Thyroid surgery had not been preceded by any treatment in any patient. V usage is TRBV27 and J usage is TRBJ2-7; D may correspond to TRBD1 or TRBD2 (6 bases each). This sequence was found in a female donor with papillary thyroid cancer or a benign thyroid nodule (not recorded which). Some clones in this sample may be carry-over from other donors' samples. Sequencing input: blood. CDR3 region: CASSSFQGGKEQYF. The DNA of the CDR3 is TGTGCCAGCAGTAGTTTCCAAGGGGGGAAAGAGCAGTACTTC.